Given below is one T cell receptor beta chain in context. The sample comes from a study of blood T cell repertoires in COVID-19. Authors' methods: Quantification of nucleated cells was approximated via reference gene primer amplification. Sequenced by immunoSEQ multiplex PCR; TCRdb stores in-frame clones only, minus some. That table supplies the V and J calls and clone size; D and trimming were determined from the DNA. In the table there are about 170,000 clones, 70% to 80% of which are singletons. Germline trimming cut 1 base from V and 2 bases from J; bases unmatched to any gene: 7. CDR3 size: 16 residues. Germline V gene data show CDR1 as MGHRA and CDR2 as YSYEKL.

This chain links TRBV4-1 with TRBJ2-5; TRBD1 matches 7 bases. The clonotype was recovered from a man aged 55-75 years with acute or convalescent COVID-19. Material: peripheral blood. The CDR3 protein is CASSQGYRGEQETQYF. DNA of the CDR3: TGCGCCAGCAGCCAAGGATACAGGGGCGAACAAGAGACCCAGTACTTC.